The 20 T cell receptor beta chains presented below share a single source sample, sequenced in a study of T cell responses to AZD1222 COVID-19 vaccine. Produced via immunoSEQ multiplex PCR; TCRdb's table is partial and in-frame only. The sample includes 95,000 to 100,000 clones, roughly 84% of them seen just once. This material consisted of peripheral blood, taken on day 0 of AZD1222 vaccination. Every receptor here comes from an adult in good health.

The V gene is TRBV10-3, the J gene TRBJ2-7; 7 bases align to TRBD2. The CDR3 contains 17 residues. Germline V gene data show CDR1 as ENHRY and CDR2 as SYGVKD. V shed 4 bases and J 2 bases; nucleotides not matched to a gene: 14. The CDR3 region is CAISASEGREGTYEQYF. In DNA form, the CDR3 reads TGTGCCATCAGTGCGTCAGAAGGCAGGGAGGGGACCTACGAGCAGTACTTC.

This chain uses TRBV9 with TRBJ2-1, with 7 bases lining up with TRBD2. The CDR3 sequence is 16 residues long. Germline V lookup: CDR1 SGDLS, CDR2 YYNGEE. V lost 4 bases to trimming and J lost 0 bases; unmatched junction nucleotides: 7. Here the CDR3 reads CASSSRGEGSYNEQFF. The CDR3 nucleotides are TGTGCCAGCAGCAGTCGGGGGGAAGGCTCCTACAATGAGCAGTTCTTC.

This chain connects TRBV5-1 to TRBJ1-1; 8 bases are shared with TRBD1. V was clipped by 7 bases and J by 2 bases; unmatched bases: 4. The CDR3 is 13 amino acids. Per the germline V gene, CDR1 is SGHRS and CDR2 is YFSETQ. CDR3 DNA sequence: TGCGCCAGCGGGACAGGAGATAACACTGAAGCTTTCTTT. Its translation: CASGTGDNTEAFF. The full variable domain, with the rest looked up from reference TRBV5-1 and TRBJ1-1, is KAGVTQTPRYLIKTRGQQVTLSCSPISGHRSVSWYQQTPGQGLQFLFEYFSETQRNKGNFPGRFSGRQFSNSRSEMNVSTLELGDSALYLCASGTGDNTEAFFGQGTRLTVV.

V usage is TRBV6-1 and J usage is TRBJ2-2, with D hard to call. Germline V gene lookup returns CDR1 MNHNS and CDR2 SASEGT. V was cut by 3 bases and J by 1 base, with 9 bases left in between. The CDR3 runs to 15 residues. In nucleotides, the CDR3 is TGTGCCAGCAGTGAGTACGGAAAGAACACCGGGGAGCTGTTTTTT. The encoded protein is CASSEYGKNTGELFF.

The chain links TRBV19 to TRBJ2-7; D remains ambiguous. The CDR3 runs 16 residues. Between the trimmed V and J ends, which lost 4 bases and 5 bases, there was a span of 21 bases. Germline lookup yields CDR1 LNHDA and CDR2 SQIVND (reference sequence). The CDR3 loop is CASSSGFQPGADEQYF. The CDR3 bases are TGTGCCAGTAGTAGTGGGTTCCAGCCGGGCGCCGACGAGCAGTACTTC.

V is TRBV5-1 and J is TRBJ1-4; D is possibly TRBD1 (5 bases). In germline, CDR1 is SGHRS, CDR2 YFSETQ. Between the trimmed V and J ends, which lost 0 bases and 5 bases, there was a span of 11 bases. CDR3 length: 15 residues. The chain's CDR3 is CASSLDGGLNEKLFF. In DNA, the CDR3 is TGCGCCAGCAGCTTGGATGGGGGGTTGAATGAAAAACTGTTTTTT.

The rearrangement joins TRBV10-3 to TRBJ2-1; 8 bases fit TRBD2. After removal of 0 bases from V and 6 bases from J, the junction contained 10 bases not matched to a gene. The CDR3 runs 17 residues. Germline CDR1 and CDR2: ENHRY and SYGVKD. CDR3 sequence: CAISESSPSGFFNEQFF. The DNA for the CDR3 is TGTGCCATCAGTGAGTCGTCGCCTAGCGGGTTCTTCAATGAGCAGTTCTTC.

The chain links TRBV19 to TRBJ2-3, with 12 bases lining up with TRBD2. V was pared by 5 bases and J by 3 bases, with 3 bases of the junction left unmatched. The CDR3 totals 15 residues. The germline V gene encodes CDR1 LNHDA and CDR2 SQIVND (reference sequence). DNA of the CDR3: TGTGCCAGTAGTTCGACTAGCGGGAGTACAGATACGCAGTATTTT. Residues: CASSSTSGSTDTQYF.

The chain links TRBV29-1 to TRBJ1-3; a weak D match, TRBD1 (6 bases). This CDR3 spans 13 amino acids. Trimming took off 6 bases at V and 3 bases at J, with 12 bases between the two ends. Per germline, CDR1 SQVTM and CDR2 ANQGSEA. The chain's CDR3 is CSVHRVSGNTIYF. The CDR3 nucleotides read TGCAGCGTGCACAGGGTCAGTGGAAACACCATATATTTT.

V and J are TRBV5-4 and TRBJ2-3, with 10 bases matching TRBD2. Trimming took 4 bases from V and 3 from J; bases not matched to a gene: 5. The germline V gene has CDR1 SGHNT and CDR2 YYREEE (reference sequence). The CDR3 runs to 15 residues. The CDR3 DNA follows: TGTGCCAGCAGCGCGACTAGCGGGTTGACAGATACGCAGTATTTT. Translated, it gives CASSATSGLTDTQYF.

CDR3 in amino acids: CASSSGTSGTDTQYF. The CDR3 DNA follows: TGTGCCAGCAGCTCCGGGACTAGCGGGACAGATACGCAGTATTTT. The chain uses TRBV11-2 and TRBJ2-3; 12 bases map to TRBD2. Germline values: CDR1 SGHAT, CDR2 FQNNGV. Trimming removed 4 bases from V and 3 bases from J; junction bases left unmatched: 2. The CDR3 totals 15 residues.

This chain joins TRBV19 and TRBJ1-1; tentatively, D is TRBD1 (5 bases). The germline V gene has CDR1 LNHDA and CDR2 SQIVND (reference sequence). V gave up 6 bases and J gave up 6 bases, with 14 bases separating them. There are 13 residues in the CDR3. CDR3 DNA: TGTGCCAGTAGGGGGCTAGCACCCTCTGAAGCTTTCTTT. Amino acid sequence: CASRGLAPSEAFF. Based on the CDR3 plus reference TRBV19 and TRBJ1-1, the full variable domain is DGGITQSPKYLFRKEGQNVTLSCEQNLNHDAMYWYRQDPGQGLRLIYYSQIVNDFQKGDIAEGYSVSREKKESFPLTVTSAQKNPTAFYLCASRGLAPSEAFFGQGTRLTVV.

The sample holds one count of this clone. The V call is TRBV3-1 (or the pseudogene TRBV3-2), the J call TRBJ2-1, with 7 bases matching TRBD2. V shed 0 bases and J 6 bases; nucleotides not matched to a gene: 11. Germline loops: CDR1 LGHDT, CDR2 YNNKEL (reference sequence). The CDR3 contains 17 residues. CDR3 sequence: CASSQEWAGAGFNEQFF. Written as DNA, the CDR3 is TGTGCCAGCAGCCAAGAGTGGGCGGGAGCTGGGTTCAATGAGCAGTTCTTC.

The J gene is TRBJ1-2, the V gene TRBV27; D possibly corresponds to TRBD1 (5 bases). Germline CDR1 is MNHEY and CDR2 is SMNVEV (reference sequence). With 1 base removed from V and 4 bases from J, the gap between germline ends came to 13 bases. There are 15 residues in the CDR3. The CDR3 loop is CASSLFQGEIYGYTF. The CDR3 nucleotides are TGTGCCAGCAGTTTATTCCAGGGAGAAATCTATGGCTACACCTTC.

The rearrangement links TRBV5-1 to TRBJ1-4; 10 positions agree with TRBD1. This CDR3 has 14 amino acids. The junction had 2 bases not matched to a gene; V was cut back by 2 bases and J by 7 bases. CDR1 is SGHRS and CDR2 is YFSETQ in the germline V gene. Written as DNA, the CDR3 is TGCGCCAGCAGCTTAGGGACAGGGGTTGAAAAACTGTTTTTT. Its translation: CASSLGTGVEKLFF.

CDR3 sequence: CASSFLRDTQNYGYTF. CDR3 bases: TGTGCCAGCAGCTTTCTCCGGGACACGCAAAACTATGGCTACACCTTC. This rearrangement joins TRBV7-8 to TRBJ1-2; a possible D gene is TRBD1 (6 bases). The CDR3 contains 16 residues. Trimming removed 3 bases at V and 2 bases at J, with 16 bases between. The V gene's germline CDR1 is SGHVS and CDR2 FQNEAQ.

The chain couples TRBV9 to TRBJ2-1; no definite D call. This CDR3 is 13 amino acids long. Germline CDR1 reads SGDLS; CDR2 reads YYNGEE. V lost 3 bases and J 6 bases, leaving 10 bases between the germline ends. Written as DNA, the CDR3 is TGTGCCAGCAGCGACACCCAGGTCAATGAGCAGTTCTTC. Amino acids: CASSDTQVNEQFF.

This chain links TRBV19 with TRBJ1-5; D gene unclear. Trimming took off 0 bases at V and 9 bases at J, with 9 bases between the two ends. CDR1 LNHDA and CDR2 SQIVND come from the germline V gene (reference sequence). This CDR3 region has 13 residues. CDR3 in DNA: TGTGCCAGTAGTATAGATACGCAGACGCCCCAGCATTTT. Translating gives CASSIDTQTPQHF.

V gene TRBV29-1 combines with J gene TRBJ1-1; 10 bases match TRBD1. The CDR3 spans 13 residues. CDR1 and CDR2 (germline): SQVTM, ANQGSEA. Germline trimming cut 7 bases from V and 5 bases from J; bases unmatched to any gene: 7. CDR3: CSGKTGGETEAFF. CDR3 nucleotides: TGCAGCGGAAAGACAGGGGGCGAAACTGAAGCTTTCTTT.

The J gene is TRBJ2-7, the V gene TRBV10-3, with D perhaps TRBD2 (5 bases). V shed 10 bases and J shed 3 bases, with 16 bases lying between them. Germline V gene sequence: CDR1 ENHRY, CDR2 SYGVKD. The CDR3 loop spans 13 amino acids. The CDR3 here is CATTDSSGYEQYF. The CDR3 bases are TGTGCCACCACGGACTCCTCGGGCTACGAGCAGTACTTC.